This TCR beta chain was captured in a study of blood T cell repertoires in COVID-19. Whole-study context: Sites across the United States, Italy and Spain contributed samples from acute and convalescent COVID-19.

Here immunoSEQ multiplex PCR was the method, and the copy in TCRdb shows in-frame clones only, minus some. Among some 150,000 clones, around nine tenths were seen once, and the ten largest hold 2.5% to 3%. Sequences were obtained from peripheral blood. This sequence originates from a man aged 55 to 70 with active or convalescent COVID-19.

CDR3 residues: CASRRGPEQYF. The CDR3 bases are TGTGCCAGCCGTCGAGGCCCCGAGCAGTACTTC. This rearrangement joins TRBV7-9 to TRBJ2-7; D remains unclear. V was shortened by 8 bases and J by 6 bases, with 11 bases between the two germline ends. Germline CDR1 SEHNR, CDR2 FQNEAQ (reference sequence). The CDR3 runs 11 residues.